The 3 T cell receptor beta chains below come from one sample, sequenced in a study of cytomegalovirus exposure and HLA in healthy donors. Amplification used 60 Vbeta primers and 13 Jbeta primers. The repertoire was sequenced with immunoSEQ multiplex PCR; TCRdb's copy has only in-frame clones and lacks some. The sample holds roughly 130,000 clones, around 73% seen once. Source material: PBMCs. These receptor sequences come from a human donor in good health.

The V call is TRBV5-1, the J call TRBJ2-5; D is uncertain. The DNA matches TRBJ2-7 better at its end, which makes the J call doubtful. This CDR3 has 14 residues. Looked up from germline, CDR1 is SGHRS and CDR2 is YFSETQ. This CDR3 is CASSLDVRSYEQYF. The CDR3 DNA reads as TGCGCCAGCAGCTTGGACGTCCGATCCTACGAGCAGTACTTC.

This clone was counted a few times. This sequence joins TRBV11-2 and TRBJ2-5; D call uncertain. The end of the DNA is better explained by TRBJ2-7, so the J call may be wrong. CDR3 length: 14 residues. Germline CDR1 reads SGHAT; CDR2 reads FQNNGV. The CDR3 protein is CASSLDQGSYEQYF. As DNA, the CDR3 is TGTGCCAGCAGCTTAGATCAAGGTAGCTACGAGCAGTACTTC.

The chain employs TRBV30 and TRBJ2-5; D gene unclear. CDR3 length equals 11 residues. Germline assignment: CDR1 GTSNPN and CDR2 SVGIG (reference sequence). The CDR3 spells CASGQRETQYF. As DNA, the CDR3 is TGTGCTTCTGGTCAGAGGGAGACCCAGTACTTC.